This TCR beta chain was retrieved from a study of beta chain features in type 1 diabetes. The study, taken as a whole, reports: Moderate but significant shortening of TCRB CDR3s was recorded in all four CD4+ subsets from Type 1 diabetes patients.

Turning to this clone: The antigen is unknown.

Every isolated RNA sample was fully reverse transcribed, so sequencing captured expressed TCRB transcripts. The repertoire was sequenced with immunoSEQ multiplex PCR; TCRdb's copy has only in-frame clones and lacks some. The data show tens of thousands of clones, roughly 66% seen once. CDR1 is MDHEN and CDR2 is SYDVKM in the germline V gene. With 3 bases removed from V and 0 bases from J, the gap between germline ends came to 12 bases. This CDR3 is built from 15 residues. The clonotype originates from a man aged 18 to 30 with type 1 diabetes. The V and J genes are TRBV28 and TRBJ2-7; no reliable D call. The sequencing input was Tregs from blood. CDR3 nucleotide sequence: TGTGCCAGCAGTTTGGGTCCAGCGTCCTCCTACGAGCAGTACTTC. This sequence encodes CASSLGPASSYEQYF.